The present TCR beta chain was sequenced within a study of neurological immune-mediated disorders. The study's findings and limits: For the multiple sclerosis repertoire cluster, an association with any clinical or MRI feature was absent. Falling below healthy controls, multiple sclerosis showed the least TCR clonal expansion, while HTLV-1-associated myelopathy showed the most.

Regarding time point: longitudinal time-point 3. The output of every sequencing run, over 200 million TCR-beta sequences, came from 15-18 subjects. TCRdb called the 5' RACE reads again in MiXCR, with one record for every CDR3 protein. The sample holds approximately 80,000 distinct CDR3 sequences, 3.5% to 4.5% seen once. This clonotype was recorded many times. The antigen remains undetermined. The CDR3 runs to 15 residues. After removal of 3 bases from V and 2 bases from J, the junction contained 4 bases not matched to a gene. The sequence derives from a woman aged 60-75 years with multiple sclerosis. This chain connects TRBV12-3 or TRBV12-4 to TRBJ2-3; 8 bases line up with TRBD2. Sequencing was carried out using PBMCs. The chain's CDR3 is CASSFPAGVTDTQYF. The CDR3 bases are TGTGCCAGCAGTTTTCCAGCGGGGGTCACAGATACGCAGTATTTT.